This T cell receptor (beta chain) emerged from a study of blood T cell repertoires in COVID-19. Across the study: Sites in the United States, Italy and Spain provided acute and convalescent COVID-19 samples. PBMCs, B-cell-depleted T cells, or T cells were the source of the cDNA or gDNA that made up the material.

In Seattle, patients joined the study during active infection and were tracked longitudinally. This CDR3 spans 12 amino acids. Germline V CDR1 and CDR2: SQVTM, ANQGSEA. J was trimmed by 4 bases and V by 6 bases; bases with no gene match: 4. Study processing details: Amplification from reference gene primers served as the basis for estimated nucleated cell counts. TCRdb's table, derived via immunoSEQ multiplex PCR, lists solely in-frame clones and lacks some. The V and J calls and clone size were taken over from that table, and D and trimming were inferred from the DNA. Of 70,000 or so clones listed, about four fifths were seen once; the top ten hold more than 13%.

The chain joins TRBV29-1 to TRBJ2-3; 7 bases map to TRBD1. The receptor was derived from a man aged 55 to 70 with COVID-19, enrolled during active disease. The sample taken for sequencing was peripheral blood. CDR3 protein: CSVPTGADTQYF. The DNA of the CDR3 is TGCAGCGTGCCAACAGGGGCAGATACGCAGTATTTT.